This paragraph reports one T cell receptor beta chain. Sequencing used immunoSEQ multiplex PCR; TCRdb keeps in-frame clones, though not all of them. The table has about 100,000 clones, about 90% seen once. These data come from a study of control samples from healthy donors and cancer patients. CDR1 MDHEN and CDR2 SYDVKM come from the germline V gene. V lost 3 bases and J 3 bases, leaving 9 bases between the germline ends. The CDR3 is 14 residues long. Sequencing was performed on blood. This chain connects TRBV28 to TRBJ1-5; D ambiguous. This TCR was recovered from a woman between 18 and 29 years old in good health. CDR3: CASSFSRLNQPQHF. The CDR3 nucleotides read TGTGCCAGCAGTTTTTCCCGACTCAATCAGCCCCAGCATTTT. The complete variable domain, with remaining parts taken from reference TRBV28 and TRBJ1-5, reads DVKVTQSSRYLVKRTGEKVFLECVQDMDHENMFWYRQDPGLGLRLIYFSYDVKMKEKGDIPEGYSVSREKKERFSLILESASTNQTSMYLCASSFSRLNQPQHFGDGTRLSIL.